The 20 T cell receptor beta chains below were found in one sample sequenced in a study of cytomegalovirus exposure and HLA in healthy donors. It was with 60 Vbeta and 13 Jbeta primers that the PCR ran. TCRdb's table, derived via immunoSEQ multiplex PCR, lists solely in-frame clones and lacks some. The sample has about 96,000 clones, around 79% seen once; the top ten hold roughly 3%. The material sequenced was PBMCs. These receptors originate from a female donor in good health and CMV-seropositive.

The chain employs TRBV7-2 and TRBJ1-1; D not resolved. The CDR3 contains 15 residues. Trimming shortened V by 0 bases and J by 0 bases, and 8 bases separated the two germline ends. Germline CDR1 is SGHTA and CDR2 is FQGNSA. CDR3 coding DNA: TGTGCCAGCAGCTTAGCTAGCAGAGTGAACACTGAAGCTTTCTTT. Protein product: CASSLASRVNTEAFF.

The rearrangement joins TRBV28 to TRBJ2-5, with 8 bases identical to TRBD2. V lost 6 bases, J lost 7 bases, and 7 bases stayed unmatched. Germline CDR1 MDHEN, CDR2 SYDVKM. The CDR3 runs to 13 residues. CDR3 loop: CASRPGLEGTQYF. The CDR3 nucleotides read TGTGCCAGCAGGCCGGGACTAGAAGGGACCCAGTACTTC.

The chain carries TRBV2 and TRBJ1-1; 11 bases fit TRBD1. The CDR3 totals 15 residues. V shed 6 bases, J shed 4 bases, and the junction held 7 bases outside the gene matches. Germline CDR1 and CDR2: SNHLY and FYNNEI. CDR3 sequence reads: CASSLTGTGGTEAFF. The CDR3 region has the DNA TGTGCCAGCAGCCTAACCGGGACAGGGGGCACTGAAGCTTTCTTT.

The V call is TRBV7-9, the J call TRBJ2-3; 8 positions agree with TRBD2. V was pared by 5 bases and J by 5 bases, with 6 bases of the junction left unmatched. The CDR3 covers 14 residues. Germline V lookup: CDR1 SEHNR, CDR2 FQNEAQ (reference sequence). CDR3: CASSPGGGKDTQYF. DNA for the CDR3: TGTGCCAGCAGCCCCGGGGGGGGTAAAGATACGCAGTATTTT.

The rearrangement joins TRBV28 to TRBJ2-5; TRBD2 is a possible D gene (6 bases). V lost 6 bases to trimming and J lost 5 bases, with 22 bases between them. CDR1 and CDR2 from the germline V gene are MDHEN and SYDVKM. This CDR3 is 16 amino acids long. CDR3 in DNA: TGTGCCAGCAGACCTTCAGGAGGGGCCCTCAGGGAGACCCAGTACTTC. This gives the protein CASRPSGGALRETQYF.

This clone came up a few times. The chain joins TRBV5-1 to TRBJ1-1; no clear D gene. This CDR3 is built from 11 residues. The germline V gene encodes CDR1 SGHRS and CDR2 YFSETQ. V dropped 3 bases and J dropped 11 bases, with 11 bases sitting between them. The CDR3 bases are TGCGCCAGCAGCTCCGGGAGGGTGGCTTTCTTT. Translated: CASSSGRVAFF.

This clone has more than one count but fewer than ten. The genes are TRBV10-3 and TRBJ2-1; 8 bases match TRBD2. Trimming at V came to 0 bases and at J to 3 bases, leaving 7 bases not matched to a gene. The CDR3 has 17 amino acids. Germline-derived CDR1 and CDR2 are ENHRY and SYGVKD. The CDR3 DNA follows: TGTGCCATCAGTGAGTCAGCGGGAGCTAGGGGCTACAATGAGCAGTTCTTC. This sequence encodes CAISESAGARGYNEQFF.

The chain recombines TRBV4-2 with TRBJ2-3, with 9 bases lining up with TRBD2. V shed 0 bases, J shed 1 base, and the junction held 5 bases outside the gene matches. From germline, CDR1 is LGHNA and CDR2 YNFKEQ. The CDR3 spans 17 residues. For the CDR3, the DNA is TGTGCCAGCAGCCAAGAGGGGGTAGCGGGGGGCACAGATACGCAGTATTTT. Translating gives CASSQEGVAGGTDTQYF.

The chain couples TRBV7-8 to TRBJ2-7; 12 bases map to TRBD2. V lost 5 bases to trimming and J lost 6 bases; unmatched junction nucleotides: 11. Germline CDR1 SGHVS, CDR2 FQNEAQ. CDR3 length equals 16 residues. CDR3 sequence: CASSPSSGRASFEQYF. For the CDR3, the DNA is TGTGCCAGCAGCCCCTCTAGCGGGAGGGCCTCTTTCGAGCAGTACTTC.

This chain joins TRBV7-2 and TRBJ2-7, with 9 bases identical to TRBD1. Germline V gives CDR1 SGHTA, CDR2 FQGNSA. This CDR3 has 15 residues. J was trimmed by 5 bases and V by 6 bases; bases with no gene match: 11. The CDR3 reads CASSYRDRDLHEQYF. The DNA of the CDR3 is TGTGCCAGCAGTTACCGGGACAGGGACCTCCACGAGCAGTACTTC.

This chain uses TRBV7-2 with TRBJ2-2; D is possibly TRBD2 (5 bases). Germline-derived CDR1 and CDR2 are SGHTA and FQGNSA. The germline V and J ends were trimmed by 7 bases and 0 bases, with 9 bases remaining between them. This CDR3 has 14 residues. CDR3: CASIPEANTGELFF. The DNA of the CDR3 is TGTGCCAGCATCCCGGAGGCGAACACCGGGGAGCTGTTTTTT.

This clone has just a few counts. This rearrangement joins TRBV7-2 to TRBJ1-2; D gene uncertain. Trimming removed 3 bases at V and 8 bases at J, with 16 bases between. Germline values: CDR1 SGHTA, CDR2 FQGNSA. The CDR3 covers 14 residues. The CDR3 coding sequence is TGTGCCAGCAGCTTGACCGGTTCGGGTCTCGGCTACACCTTC. Its translation: CASSLTGSGLGYTF.

The rearrangement uses TRBV19 and TRBJ1-4; D remains unclear. Germline CDR1 reads LNHDA; CDR2 reads SQIVND (reference sequence). The CDR3 is 13 amino acids. Trimming shortened V by 0 bases and J by 8 bases, and 7 bases separated the two germline ends. The CDR3 DNA follows: TGTGCCAGTAGTATAGATCTAGAAGAAAAACTGTTTTTT. Encoded protein: CASSIDLEEKLFF.

CDR3: CASSALAGVSYEQYF. The CDR3, as DNA: TGTGCCAGCAGCGCTTTAGCGGGGGTCTCCTACGAGCAGTACTTC. This sequence joins TRBV11-2 and TRBJ2-7; 9 bases align to TRBD2. V was pared by 5 bases and J by 0 bases, with 5 bases of the junction left unmatched. The CDR3 totals 15 residues. The germline V gene encodes CDR1 SGHAT and CDR2 FQNNGV.

The chain is built from TRBV5-1 and TRBJ2-5, with no clear D. Germline V gene lookup returns CDR1 SGHRS and CDR2 YFSETQ. The length of the CDR3 is 14 residues. V was trimmed by 0 bases and J by 3 bases, leaving 9 bases between them. DNA for the CDR3: TGCGCCAGCAGCTTGGCACGCGGCGAAGAGACCCAGTACTTC. This translates into CASSLARGEETQYF.

The V gene is TRBV6-1, the J gene TRBJ2-5; 7 bases are a match to TRBD2. In germline, CDR1 is MNHNS, CDR2 SASEGT. There are 13 residues in the CDR3. The trim removed 6 bases at V and 4 bases at J, leaving 5 bases unmatched. Here the CDR3 reads CASRQAGTETQYF. The DNA for the CDR3 is TGTGCCAGCAGACAAGCGGGAACAGAGACCCAGTACTTC.

The chain links TRBV27 to TRBJ1-2; D is uncertain. Germline CDR1 is MNHEY and CDR2 is SMNVEV (reference sequence). V was cut by 0 bases and J by 6 bases, with 11 bases left in between. The CDR3 sequence is 14 residues long. CDR3 nucleotide sequence: TGTGCCAGCAGTTTATCGTCGGGGATCCATGGCTACACCTTC. Its translation: CASSLSSGIHGYTF.

The V gene is TRBV28, the J gene TRBJ1-5; a weak D match, TRBD1 (6 bases). V lost 6 bases to trimming and J lost 3 bases, with 21 bases between them. Germline assignment: CDR1 MDHEN and CDR2 SYDVKM. The CDR3 covers 17 residues. The CDR3 DNA reads as TGTGCCAGCAGCTCGGACAGTAAGGGCGTTGACAATCAGCCCCAGCATTTT. The encoded protein is CASSSDSKGVDNQPQHF.

The V gene is TRBV28, the J gene TRBJ2-3; 7 positions agree with TRBD1. This CDR3 is 14 amino acids long. After removal of 2 bases from V and 4 bases from J, the junction contained 3 bases not matched to a gene. The germline gives CDR1 MDHEN, CDR2 SYDVKM. Here the CDR3 reads CASSLIDRADTQYF. CDR3 nucleotides: TGTGCCAGCAGTTTAATAGACAGGGCAGATACGCAGTATTTT.

The chain is built from TRBV14 and TRBJ2-1; TRBD2 aligns across 7 bases. The CDR3 totals 17 residues. Germline trimming cut 4 bases from V and 5 bases from J; bases unmatched to any gene: 14. In germline, CDR1 is SGHDN, CDR2 FVKESK. The CDR3 loop is CASSPRGEGLTNNEQFF. The DNA of the CDR3 is TGTGCCAGCAGCCCACGCGGGGAGGGCCTTACGAACAATGAGCAGTTCTTC.